A single T cell receptor beta chain is shown here with its context. No cognate antigen has been identified for it. It has no much larger one-base neighbor in the sample; base qualities were not kept. This entry comes from a study of post-analysis software for immune sequencing data (dated by TCRdb to between 2014 and 2016). Background for the entire study: Disease courses on record covered relapsing-remitting, secondary progressive and progressive-relapsing multiple sclerosis, though some patients had no subtype annotation. Patient repertoires were compared against 11 previously published healthy control repertoires from donors aged 6 to 25 years. A subset of samples was prepared in parallel using single-end sample barcoding, then pooled and co-amplified after Illumina adapter ligation.

Library method: PCR. The run used an Illumina HiSeq 2500. To reduce PCR and sequencing biases, unique molecular identifiers were incorporated into the TCR beta cDNA libraries. Every 1 to 10 million input T cells yielded about 500,000 cDNA molecules, meaning each molecule approximated one T cell. Patient libraries were prepared and sequenced with the same protocol used for the earlier healthy control dataset. Samples belonging to the same batch were prepared together, multiplexed and sequenced on a shared HiSeq lane. The study's processing was this. MIGEC handled the raw barcoded reads, throwing out single-read molecular identifier groups before consensus assembly and CDR3 extraction. VDJtools was used for post-analysis of the clonotype tables, and diversity was normalized by down-sampling every dataset to the size of the smallest sample. To correct batch-related cross-sample contamination, repertoire overlap clustering matched CDR3 amino acid sequences but not nucleotide sequences. The public reads were reanalyzed by TCRdb: fastp trimming at Q25, MiXCR alignment, in-frame beta chains only. Each entry merges the rows of one CDR3 protein and shows their most common DNA and genes. TCRdb, not the authors, supplied the V and J calls. This sample holds around 700,000 distinct CDR3 sequences; around 60% were observed only once. The top ten clones comprise around 11% of the sample.

The research as a whole found: The control group was slightly older than the multiple sclerosis patient group. Direct clustering with F measure showed strong co-clustering of samples prepared in the same batch, prompting a batch-effect correction. Compared with controls, multiple sclerosis patients had significantly lower normalized Chao1 diversity, a finding suggesting substantial peripheral T-cell clonal expansion.

To demonstrate the VDJtools post-analysis software, the study profiled TCR beta repertoires from the peripheral blood of 10 to 15 young patients with multiple sclerosis. Multiple sclerosis patients were children and adolescents aged roughly 6 to 17 years. This clonotype was sampled from a girl aged 2 to 10 with multiple sclerosis. The material sequenced was blood.

At the DNA level, the sequence is TGTGCCAGCAGCCAGAGCGGGAGCACAGATACGCAGTATTTT. Translated, it gives CASSQSGSTDTQYF. The chain couples TRBV7-9 to TRBJ2-3; perhaps TRBD2 is the D gene, with 6 bases matching. The germline V gene encodes CDR1 SEHNR and CDR2 FQNEAQ (reference sequence). The CDR3 holds 14 amino acids from the cysteine to the phenylalanine. The DNA shown is the 42-base CDR3, in frame from base 1. The trim is 5 bases for V and 0 bases for J, with a gap of 9 bases between the germline ends.